The entry below describes one TCR beta chain. Libraries were prepared by immunoSEQ multiplex PCR; TCRdb keeps only in-frame clonotypes and omits some of them. This table has approximately 270,000 clones, around 90% appearing once. This record belongs to a study of blood T cell repertoires in COVID-19. The TCR originated in a man aged 50-60 years with acute or convalescent COVID-19. Sequencing input: peripheral blood.

The CDR3, as DNA: TGCGCCAGCTTAGCCGGGACAGAGAACACTGAAGCTTTCTTT. This encodes CASLAGTENTEAFF. The J gene is TRBJ1-1, the V gene TRBV4-1; 7 bases are shared with TRBD1. The germline V gene encodes CDR1 MGHRA and CDR2 YSYEKL. V was clipped by 8 bases and J by 1 base; unmatched bases: 7. The CDR3 length is 14 residues.